The 9 T cell receptor beta chains below were found in one sample sequenced in a study of blood T cell repertoires in COVID-19. Data came from immunoSEQ multiplex PCR; TCRdb stores just in-frame clones and leaves some out. The top ten hold about 8% of the sample, which has 150,000 to 200,000 clones, 84% seen once. The sequenced sample was PBMCs or T cells enriched from blood (not recorded which). The origin of the receptors is a woman between 45 and 60 years old who had recovered from COVID-19.

This clone was seen a handful of times. The chain is built from TRBV14 and TRBJ1-6, with D tentatively TRBD1 (5 bases). The germline V gene encodes CDR1 SGHDN and CDR2 FVKESK. V dropped 4 bases and J dropped 6 bases, with 13 bases sitting between them. The CDR3 has 15 residues. This CDR3 is CASSPRSGGNSPLHF. The CDR3 DNA sequence: TGTGCCAGCAGCCCGCGATCGGGGGGTAATTCACCCCTCCACTTT.

This chain connects TRBV3-1 (or the pseudogene TRBV3-2) to TRBJ2-1, with 7 nucleotides matching TRBD2. The V segment lost 4 bases and the J segment 7 bases; nucleotides outside the gene matches: 13. CDR1 is LGHDT and CDR2 is YNNKEL in the germline V gene (reference sequence). This CDR3 comprises 16 residues. The CDR3 DNA sequence: TGTGCCAGCAGCCTCGGACTAGGACCCCCCGGGAATGAGCAGTTCTTC. It yields the protein CASSLGLGPPGNEQFF.

This clone was observed a few times. The chain uses TRBV28 and TRBJ1-1; 9 bases line up with TRBD1. This CDR3 has 12 amino acids. CDR1 is MDHEN, CDR2 SYDVKM, per germline. V was clipped by 10 bases and J by 9 bases; unmatched bases: 9. CDR3 DNA: TGTGCCACGGCGGGGACAGGGCCTAAAGCTTTCTTT. Translating gives CATAGTGPKAFF.

This clone has just a few counts. The V and J genes are TRBV4-1 and TRBJ2-1; 7 positions agree with TRBD1. The CDR3 length is 16 residues. The trim removed 3 bases at V and 2 bases at J, leaving 7 bases unmatched. Germline assignment: CDR1 MGHRA and CDR2 YSYEKL. This chain's CDR3 is CASSQADRAPYNEQFF. In nucleotides, the CDR3 is TGCGCCAGCAGCCAGGCAGACAGGGCACCCTACAATGAGCAGTTCTTC.

J is TRBJ2-1 and V is TRBV6-4, with 8 positions matching TRBD2. Germline CDR1 and CDR2: MRHNA and SNTAGT. The trim removed 6 bases at V and 6 bases at J, leaving 10 bases unmatched. This CDR3 contains 15 residues. The CDR3 is CASSDDPSGLNEQFF. The DNA of the CDR3 is TGTGCCAGCAGCGACGACCCTAGCGGGCTCAATGAGCAGTTCTTC.

The CDR3 region is CASKRLAGGTGELFF. In nucleotides, the CDR3 is TGCGCCAGCAAGAGACTAGCGGGAGGCACCGGGGAGCTGTTTTTT. The genes are TRBV10-2 and TRBJ2-2; 13 bases line up with TRBD2. This CDR3 is 15 amino acids long. With 7 bases clipped from V and 4 bases from J, the junction kept 3 bases outside the gene matches. Germline V CDR1 and CDR2: WSHSY, SAAADI.

The chain employs TRBV4-2 and TRBJ2-1, with 8 nucleotides matching TRBD2. Germline CDR1 and CDR2: LGHNA and YNFKEQ. This CDR3 spans 17 amino acids. V trimming: 3 bases; J trimming: 6 bases; junction bases outside the gene matches: 13. CDR3 residues: CASSHSPGGPGINEQFF. The DNA for the CDR3 is TGTGCCAGCAGCCACTCCCCGGGGGGGCCGGGTATCAATGAGCAGTTCTTC.

The gene calls are TRBV19 and TRBJ2-2; TRBD1 matches 10 bases. After removal of 11 bases from V and 5 bases from J, the junction contained 11 bases not matched to a gene. Germline CDR1 LNHDA, CDR2 SQIVND (reference sequence). CDR3 length equals 15 residues. DNA for the CDR3: TGTGCCCCAACCCCGGGACAGGGGCGAACCGGGGAGCTGTTTTTT. As protein: CAPTPGQGRTGELFF.

V usage is TRBV5-1 and J usage is TRBJ2-1, with D maybe TRBD2 (5 bases). CDR3 length: 15 residues. Germline values: CDR1 SGHRS, CDR2 YFSETQ. The germline V and J ends were trimmed by 1 base and 3 bases, with 11 bases remaining between them. The CDR3 sequence: CASSLPLGNYNEQFF. CDR3 in DNA: TGCGCCAGCAGCTTGCCACTAGGGAACTACAATGAGCAGTTCTTC.